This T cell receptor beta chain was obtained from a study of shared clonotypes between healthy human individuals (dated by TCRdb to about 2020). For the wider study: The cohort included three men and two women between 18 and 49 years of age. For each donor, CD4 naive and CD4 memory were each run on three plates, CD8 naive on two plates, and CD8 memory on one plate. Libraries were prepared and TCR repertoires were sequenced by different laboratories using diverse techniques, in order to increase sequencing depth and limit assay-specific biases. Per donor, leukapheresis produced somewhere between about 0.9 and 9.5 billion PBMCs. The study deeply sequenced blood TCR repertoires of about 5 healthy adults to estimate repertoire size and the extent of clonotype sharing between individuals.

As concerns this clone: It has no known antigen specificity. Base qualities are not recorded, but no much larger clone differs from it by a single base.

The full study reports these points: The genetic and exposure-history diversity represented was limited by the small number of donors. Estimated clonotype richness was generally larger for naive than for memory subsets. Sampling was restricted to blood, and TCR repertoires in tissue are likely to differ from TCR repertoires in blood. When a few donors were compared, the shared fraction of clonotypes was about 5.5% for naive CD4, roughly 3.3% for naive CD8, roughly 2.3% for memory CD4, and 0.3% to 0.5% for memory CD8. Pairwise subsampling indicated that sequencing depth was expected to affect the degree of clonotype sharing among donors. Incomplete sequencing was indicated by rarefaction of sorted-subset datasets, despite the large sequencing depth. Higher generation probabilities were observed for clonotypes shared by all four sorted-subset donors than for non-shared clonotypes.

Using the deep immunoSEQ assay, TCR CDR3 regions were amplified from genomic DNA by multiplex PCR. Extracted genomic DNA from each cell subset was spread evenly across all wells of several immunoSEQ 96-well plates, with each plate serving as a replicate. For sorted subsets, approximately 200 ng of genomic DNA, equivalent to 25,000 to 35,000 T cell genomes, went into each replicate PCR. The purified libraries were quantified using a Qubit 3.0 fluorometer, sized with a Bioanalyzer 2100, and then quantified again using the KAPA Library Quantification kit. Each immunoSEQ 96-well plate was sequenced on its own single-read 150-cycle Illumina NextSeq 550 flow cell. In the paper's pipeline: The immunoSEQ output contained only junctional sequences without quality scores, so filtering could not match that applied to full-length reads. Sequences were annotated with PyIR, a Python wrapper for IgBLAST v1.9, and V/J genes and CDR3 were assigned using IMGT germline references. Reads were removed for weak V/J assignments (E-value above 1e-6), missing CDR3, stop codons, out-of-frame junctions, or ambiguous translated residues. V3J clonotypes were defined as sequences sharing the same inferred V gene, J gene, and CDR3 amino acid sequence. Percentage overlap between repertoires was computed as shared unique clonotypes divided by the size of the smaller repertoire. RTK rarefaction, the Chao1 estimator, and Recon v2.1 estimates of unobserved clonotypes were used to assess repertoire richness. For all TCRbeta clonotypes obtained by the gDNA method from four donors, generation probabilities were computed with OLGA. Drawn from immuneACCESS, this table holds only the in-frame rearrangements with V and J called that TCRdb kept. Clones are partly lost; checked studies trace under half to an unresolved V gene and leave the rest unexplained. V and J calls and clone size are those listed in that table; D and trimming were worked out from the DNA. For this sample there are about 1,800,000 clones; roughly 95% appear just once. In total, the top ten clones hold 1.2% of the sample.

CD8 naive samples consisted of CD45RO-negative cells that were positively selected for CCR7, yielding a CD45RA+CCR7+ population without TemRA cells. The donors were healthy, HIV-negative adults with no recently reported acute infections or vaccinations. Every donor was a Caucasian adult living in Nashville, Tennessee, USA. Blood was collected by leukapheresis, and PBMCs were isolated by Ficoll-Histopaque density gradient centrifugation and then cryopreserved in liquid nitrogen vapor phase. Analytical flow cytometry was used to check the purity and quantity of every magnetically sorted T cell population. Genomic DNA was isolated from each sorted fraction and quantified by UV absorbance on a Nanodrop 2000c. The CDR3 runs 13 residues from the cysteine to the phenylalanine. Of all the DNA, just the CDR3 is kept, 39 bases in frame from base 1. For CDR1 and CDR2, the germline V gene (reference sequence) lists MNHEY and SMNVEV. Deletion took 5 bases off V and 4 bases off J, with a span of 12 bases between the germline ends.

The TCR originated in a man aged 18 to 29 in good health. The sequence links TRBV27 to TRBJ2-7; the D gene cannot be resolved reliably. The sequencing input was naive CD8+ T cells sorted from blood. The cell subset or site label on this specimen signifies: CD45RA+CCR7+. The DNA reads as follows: TGTGCCAGCAGTCCGTCGTTCGGTTACGAGCAGTACTTC. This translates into CASSPSFGYEQYF.